This T cell receptor beta chain was sequenced in a study of blood T cell repertoires in COVID-19. Original processing notes: Reference gene primer amplification yielded estimated nucleated cell counts. Sequencing was performed with immunoSEQ multiplex PCR; in TCRdb, only in-frame clones are kept and a portion is missing. Clonal size and the V and J genes are those of that table, whereas D and trimming came from the DNA. Here the sample spans approximately 240,000 clones, approximately 81% being singletons. CDR3 length equals 14 residues. Germline-derived CDR1 and CDR2 are MDHEN and SYDVKM. With 7 bases removed from V and 4 bases from J, the gap between germline ends came to 14 bases.

The source is an elderly woman with active or convalescent COVID-19. Sequencing used peripheral blood. The chain combines TRBV28 with TRBJ1-5; D might be TRBD1 (6 bases). The CDR3 region is CASTPSGVNQPQHF. In nucleotides, the CDR3 is TGTGCCAGCACCCCGTCAGGGGTGAATCAGCCCCAGCATTTT.